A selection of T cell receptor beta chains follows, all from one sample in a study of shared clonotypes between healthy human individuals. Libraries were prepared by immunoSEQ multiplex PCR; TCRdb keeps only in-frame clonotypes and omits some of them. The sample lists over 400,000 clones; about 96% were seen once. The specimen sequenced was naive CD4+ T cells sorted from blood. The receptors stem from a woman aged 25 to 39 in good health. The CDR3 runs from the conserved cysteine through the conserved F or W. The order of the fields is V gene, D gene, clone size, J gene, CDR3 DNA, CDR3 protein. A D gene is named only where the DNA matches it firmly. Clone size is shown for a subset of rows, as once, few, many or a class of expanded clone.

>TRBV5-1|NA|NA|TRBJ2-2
TGCGCCAGCAGTTCCGGGAGCGGGAACACCGGGGAGCTGTTTTTT
CASSSGSGNTGELFF
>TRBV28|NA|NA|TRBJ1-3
TGTGCCAGCAGTTTATCGTTTGGGGGGGGGACCACTGGAAACACCATATATTTT
CASSLSFGGGTTGNTIYF
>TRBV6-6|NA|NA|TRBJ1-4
TGTGCCAGCAGTTACTCCGCGGCCGGGGAAAAACTGTTTTTT
CASSYSAAGEKLFF
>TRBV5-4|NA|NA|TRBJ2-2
TGTGCCAGCAGCCGGGACTTCCCTGAGACCGGGGAGCTGTTTTTT
CASSRDFPETGELFF
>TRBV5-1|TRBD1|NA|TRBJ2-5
TGCGCCAGCAGCTTGTCTGGACAGGGAGGTGAGACCCAGTACTTC
CASSLSGQGGETQYF
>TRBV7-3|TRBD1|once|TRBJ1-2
TGTGCCAGCAGCTCACCCGGGACAGGACCTTCCAGAGGCTACACCTTC
CASSSPGTGPSRGYTF
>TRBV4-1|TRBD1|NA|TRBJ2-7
TGCGCCAGCAGCCAACCGGGACAGGGGATCTACGAGCAGTACTTC
CASSQPGQGIYEQYF
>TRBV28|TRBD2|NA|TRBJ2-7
TGTGCCAGCAGTTTTCTAGCGGGAGACTCATACGAGCAGTACTTC
CASSFLAGDSYEQYF
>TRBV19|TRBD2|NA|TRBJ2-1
TGTGCCAGTAGTATAGAACTAGCGGGAGGCGCGGGGCAGTTCTTC
CASSIELAGGAGQFF
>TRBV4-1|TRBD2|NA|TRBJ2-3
TGCGCCAGCAGCCGTCTAGCGGGTGTCTCAGATACGCAGTATTTT
CASSRLAGVSDTQYF
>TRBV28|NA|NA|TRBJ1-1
TGTGCCAGCAGTTTCTACCCTACCGACAGGTACACTGAAGCTTTCTTT
CASSFYPTDRYTEAFF
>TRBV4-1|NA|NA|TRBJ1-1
TGCGCCAGCAGACACGGGACCCCGGGGACTGAAGCTTTCTTT
CASRHGTPGTEAFF
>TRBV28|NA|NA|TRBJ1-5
TGTGCCAGCACCCCCTGGGTATTTAGCAATCAGCCCCAGCATTTT
CASTPWVFSNQPQHF
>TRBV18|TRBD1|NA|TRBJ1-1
TGTGCCAGCTCACCAGACAGGGGGAAGGACACTGAAGCTTTCTTT
CASSPDRGKDTEAFF
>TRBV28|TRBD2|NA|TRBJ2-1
TGTGCCAGCAGGTCGACTAGCCCGGAGCAGTTCTTC
CASRSTSPEQFF
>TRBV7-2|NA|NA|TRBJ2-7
TGTGCCAGCAGCTTAGAGCGATCCTTGTCCTACGAGCAGTACTTC
CASSLERSLSYEQYF
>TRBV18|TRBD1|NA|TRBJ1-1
TGTGCCAGCTCACCACTTAGGACAGGCGGTATAGCTGAAGCTTTCTTT
CASSPLRTGGIAEAFF
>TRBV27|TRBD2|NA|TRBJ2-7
TGTGCCAGCACAGGCCGTCCCACTAGCGGGAGTTACGAGCAGTACTTC
CASTGRPTSGSYEQYF
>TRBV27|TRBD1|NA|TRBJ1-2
TGTGCCAGCAGTTCGGACTCCACAGGGGCGGCGAACTATGGCTACACCTTC
CASSSDSTGAANYGYTF
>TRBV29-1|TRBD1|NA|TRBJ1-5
TGCAGCGTGGCCCCCGGGACAGGGGTCAATCAGCCCCAGCATTTT
CSVAPGTGVNQPQHF
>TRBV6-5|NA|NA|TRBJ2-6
TGTGCCAGCAGTCCGAGAATTGTTGGGGCCAACGTCCTGACTTTC
CASSPRIVGANVLTF
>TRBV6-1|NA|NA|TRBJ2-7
TGTGCCAGCATGGGACTCCACTCCTACGAGCAGTACTTC
CASMGLHSYEQYF
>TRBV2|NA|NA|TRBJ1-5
TGTGCCAGCGGTATCCAGAGTCTTAGCAATCAGCCCCAGCATTTT
CASGIQSLSNQPQHF
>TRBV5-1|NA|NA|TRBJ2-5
TGCGCCAGCAGCTTGTTGGGTAAACAAGAGACCCAGTACTTC
CASSLLGKQETQYF
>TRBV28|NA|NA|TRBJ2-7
TGTGCCAGCAGTCCGATAGGGCAAGGTAGCCGCGCTTTCTACGAGCAGTACTTC
CASSPIGQGSRAFYEQYF
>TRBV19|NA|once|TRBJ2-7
TGTGCCAGTAGTTTTAGGACGGATGATTACGAGCAGTACTTC
CASSFRTDDYEQYF
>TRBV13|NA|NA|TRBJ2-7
TGTGCCAGCAGCCCCCGGGACTCCAGATACGAGCAGTACTTC
CASSPRDSRYEQYF
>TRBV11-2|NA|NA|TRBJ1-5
TGTGCCAGCAGCTTAGACGGGTTCAGGAATCAGCCCCAGCATTTT
CASSLDGFRNQPQHF
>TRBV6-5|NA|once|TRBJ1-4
TGTGCCAGCAGTTACGGTCAGACCGCCAAGGAAAAACTGTTTTTT
CASSYGQTAKEKLFF
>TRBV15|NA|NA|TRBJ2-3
TGTGCCACCAGCAGAAATTGGGCTAGCGGCACAGATACGCAGTATTTT
CATSRNWASGTDTQYF
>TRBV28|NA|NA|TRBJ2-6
TGTGCCAGCAGGGGACAAAGGAAAGTATCTGGGGCCAACGTCCTGACTTTC
CASRGQRKVSGANVLTF
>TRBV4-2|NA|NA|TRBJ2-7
TGTGCCAGCAGCCAAGCGTCGGGACACTTAACCTACGAGCAGTACTTC
CASSQASGHLTYEQYF
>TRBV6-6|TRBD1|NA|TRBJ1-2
TGTGCCGGCAGTCCGGACAGGGGTTCTGGCTACACCTTC
CAGSPDRGSGYTF
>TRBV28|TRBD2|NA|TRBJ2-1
TGTGCCAGCCCCACACTTGGGGCTAGCGGGGTACGGGACTTCAATGAGCAGTTCTTC
CASPTLGASGVRDFNEQFF
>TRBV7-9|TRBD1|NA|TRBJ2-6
TGTGCCAGCAGCATCCAGGGACAGACCTCTGGGGCCAACGTCCTGACTTTC
CASSIQGQTSGANVLTF
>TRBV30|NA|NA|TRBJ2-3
TGTGCCTGGAGTGTACGGGGGGCCGATACGCAGTATTTT
CAWSVRGADTQYF
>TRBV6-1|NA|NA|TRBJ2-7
TGTGCCAGCAGTGTACGTCGGGGCAGGGGGGCCTACGAGCAGTACTTC
CASSVRRGRGAYEQYF
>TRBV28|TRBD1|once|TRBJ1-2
TGTGCCAGCAGTTTAACAGGGGTTGGCTACACCTTC
CASSLTGVGYTF
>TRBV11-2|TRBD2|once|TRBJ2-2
TGTGCCAGCAGCATCCAGCGGGATTTCACCGGGGAGCTGTTTTTT
CASSIQRDFTGELFF
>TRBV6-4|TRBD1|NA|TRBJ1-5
TGTGCCAGCAGTCCTCAGGGGGCAGGGCAGCCCCAGCATTTT
CASSPQGAGQPQHF
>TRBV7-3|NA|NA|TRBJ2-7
TGTGCCAGCAGCTTCGGTCCCACGTACGAGCAGTACTTC
CASSFGPTYEQYF
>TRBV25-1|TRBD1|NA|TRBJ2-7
TGTGCCAGCAGTCTAACCGGGACAGGGGGCTACGAGCAGTACTTC
CASSLTGTGGYEQYF
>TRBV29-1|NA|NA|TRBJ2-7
TGCAGCGTTGTACAGGGAGGGGGATACGAGCAGTACTTC
CSVVQGGGYEQYF
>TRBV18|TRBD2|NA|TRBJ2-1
TGTGCCAGCTCACCACCGCCGGGACTAGATATACTCTTC
CASSPPPGLDILF
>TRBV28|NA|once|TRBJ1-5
TGTGCCAGCAGGGGAGGACAGTTCAATCAGCCCCAGCATTTT
CASRGGQFNQPQHF
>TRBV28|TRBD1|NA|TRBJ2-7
TGTGCCAGCAGTTTGGATAGGGACAGGACCCAAAAGCAGTACTTC
CASSLDRDRTQKQYF
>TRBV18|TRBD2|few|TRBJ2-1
TGTGCCAGCTCACCTCTCGCGGGAGCGTCCTACAATGAGCAGTTCTTC
CASSPLAGASYNEQFF
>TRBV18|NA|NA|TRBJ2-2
TGTGCCAGCTCACCACAGGGAGTGGAGACCGGGGAGCTGTTTTTT
CASSPQGVETGELFF
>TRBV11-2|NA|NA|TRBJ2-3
TGTGCCAGCAGCTTAGTGTCTATTAGCACAGATACGCAGTATTTT
CASSLVSISTDTQYF
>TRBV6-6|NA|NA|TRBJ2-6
TGTGCCAGCAGTCCCCCCCTCTCTGGGGCCAACGTCCTGACTTTC
CASSPPLSGANVLTF
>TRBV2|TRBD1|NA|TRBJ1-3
TGTGCCAGCAGGGGGGACAGGGGATTCTCCACCATATATTTT
CASRGDRGFSTIYF
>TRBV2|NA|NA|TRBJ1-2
TGTGCCAGCATAATGGGGGGCTATGGCTACACCTTC
CASIMGGYGYTF
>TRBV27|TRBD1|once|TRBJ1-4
TGTGCCAGCAGTTTTATACACAGACAGGGACTTGAAAAACTGTTTTTT
CASSFIHRQGLEKLFF
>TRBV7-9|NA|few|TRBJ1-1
TGTGCCAGCAGCTTAAGTGGACAGAGCACTGAAGCTTTCTTT
CASSLSGQSTEAFF
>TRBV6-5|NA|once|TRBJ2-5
TGTGCCAGCAGGGACCCCTCGAAAGAGACCCAGTACTTC
CASRDPSKETQYF
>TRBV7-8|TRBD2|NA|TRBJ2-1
TGTGCCAGCAGCTTAGTATCGGCTCGGGGGGATGAGCAGTTCTTC
CASSLVSARGDEQFF